What follows are 25 T cell receptor beta chains derived from one specimen sequenced in a study of blood T cell repertoires in COVID-19. The assay was immunoSEQ multiplex PCR, and TCRdb's table has in-frame clones only and misses some. The table lists 50,000 to 70,000 clones, approximately 86% of them singletons. Sequencing used peripheral blood. Receptors were obtained from a human donor with active COVID-19. The donor label of this sample is uncertain.

This clone was recorded only once. CDR3 in amino acids: CASSYTNTDTQYF. The CDR3 DNA reads as TGTGCCAGCAGTTATACAAACACAGATACGCAGTATTTT. The rearrangement uses TRBV6-5 and TRBJ2-3; no firm D call. V was shortened by 3 bases and J by 2 bases, with 6 bases between the two germline ends. Germline CDR1 MNHEY, CDR2 SVGAGI. This CDR3 comprises 13 residues.

The chain recombines TRBV19 with TRBJ1-2; 8 bases fit TRBD1. V was pared by 6 bases and J by 8 bases, with 8 bases of the junction left unmatched. Germline V gene data show CDR1 as LNHDA and CDR2 as SQIVND (reference sequence). The CDR3 runs to 13 residues. Here the CDR3 reads CASSPDRVGGYTF. The CDR3 nucleotides read TGTGCCAGTAGCCCGGACAGGGTAGGCGGCTACACCTTC.

This clone was seen just once. The CDR3 reads CASSLFRDGRNNSPLHF. CDR3 sequence (DNA): TGTGCCAGCAGCCTCTTCCGGGACGGGAGGAATAATTCACCCCTCCACTTT. J is TRBJ1-6 and V is TRBV5-6, with D possibly matching TRBD1 (5 bases). Trimming took 4 bases from V and 5 from J, leaving 19 bases between them. The V gene's germline CDR1 is SGHDT and CDR2 YYEEEE. CDR3 length equals 17 residues.

The V gene is TRBV7-2, the J gene TRBJ1-1; 7 nucleotides match TRBD1. CDR3 length: 14 residues. Trimming cost V 4 bases and J 9 bases; bases outside gene matches: 11. CDR1 and CDR2 from the germline V gene are SGHTA and FQGNSA. CDR3 nucleotides: TGTGCCAGCAGCTCTACGGGACAGACGCGTAAAGCTTTCTTT. This gives the protein CASSSTGQTRKAFF.

V gene TRBV11-3 combines with J gene TRBJ2-1; 7 positions agree with TRBD1. The CDR3 consists of 15 residues. Trimming cost V 5 bases and J 5 bases; bases outside gene matches: 9. The V gene's germline CDR1 is SGHNT and CDR2 YENEEA. Written as DNA, the CDR3 is TGTGCCAGCAGCCCATCCGGGACAGATGACAATGAGCAGTTCTTC. Protein product: CASSPSGTDDNEQFF. Looking up the rest from reference TRBV11-3 and TRBJ2-1 gives the full variable domain: EAGVVQSPRYKIIEKKQPVAFWCNPISGHNTLYWYLQNLGQGPELLIRYENEEAVDDSQLPKDRFSAERLKGVDSTLKIQPAELGDSAVYLCASSPSGTDDNEQFFGPGTRLTVL.

The chain is built from TRBV7-9 and TRBJ2-1; D remains ambiguous. Germline lookup yields CDR1 SEHNR and CDR2 FQNEAQ (reference sequence). Trimming removed 5 bases at V and 14 bases at J, with 34 bases between. The CDR3 consists of 18 residues. The CDR3 DNA is TGTGCCAGCAGCCAACTTAGGCTGGCGGAATATACCCAACCAGTGGAGTTCTTC. It codes for CASSQLRLAEYTQPVEFF.

The rearrangement links TRBV3-1 (or the pseudogene TRBV3-2) to TRBJ2-3; TRBD2 aligns across 8 bases. CDR1 and CDR2 from the germline V gene are LGHDT and YNNKEL (reference sequence). Trimming at V came to 1 base and at J to 3 bases, leaving 6 bases not matched to a gene. CDR3 length: 16 residues. CDR3 nucleotides: TGTGCCAGCAGCCAAGCTCCTCGGGGGGGGACAGATACGCAGTATTTT. It codes for CASSQAPRGGTDTQYF.

CDR3 residues: CASSSLNQPQHF. The CDR3 region has the DNA TGTGCCAGCAGTTCCTTAAATCAGCCCCAGCATTTT. V gene TRBV28 combines with J gene TRBJ1-5; no firm D call. The CDR3 is 12 residues long. Trimming left V 4 bases short and J 4 bases short, with 5 bases between. CDR1 is MDHEN and CDR2 is SYDVKM in the germline V gene.

This sequence joins TRBV12-3 or TRBV12-4 and TRBJ1-2; D is unresolved. This CDR3 has 13 amino acids. Trimming removed 3 bases at V and 8 bases at J, with 13 bases between. The CDR3 region has the DNA TGTGCCAGCAGTTTTGCCGTGATGAGAGGCTACACCTTC. Protein product: CASSFAVMRGYTF.

The rearrangement links TRBV14 to TRBJ2-1; 8 positions agree with TRBD2. CDR3 length equals 15 residues. Germline V gene data show CDR1 as SGHDN and CDR2 as FVKESK. J lost 2 bases, V lost 4 bases, and 4 bases had no gene match. The CDR3 reads CASSLRLATYNEQFF. The CDR3 region has the DNA TGTGCCAGCAGCCTCCGACTAGCGACCTACAATGAGCAGTTCTTC.

The chain carries TRBV30 and TRBJ1-2; possibly TRBD1 for D (5 bases). The CDR3 length is 14 residues. The V and J ends lost 4 bases and 0 bases respectively, with 12 bases between them. Germline V gene lookup returns CDR1 GTSNPN and CDR2 SVGIG (reference sequence). CDR3 amino acids: CAWTDSPANYGYTF. In DNA, the CDR3 is TGTGCCTGGACCGACAGTCCAGCTAACTATGGCTACACCTTC.

The V call is TRBV6-2 or TRBV6-3, the J call TRBJ2-5; 10 positions match TRBD1. This CDR3 comprises 15 residues. CDR1 is MNHEY and CDR2 is SVGEGT in the germline V gene. Trimming took 0 bases from V and 5 from J; bases not matched to a gene: 3. The CDR3 nucleotides are TGTGCCAGCAGTTACTCGACAGGGGGCAAGGAGACCCAGTACTTC. It translates to CASSYSTGGKETQYF.

This sequence joins TRBV4-1 and TRBJ2-1; 9 bases map to TRBD2. V lost 6 bases to trimming and J lost 2 bases; unmatched junction nucleotides: 8. Germline CDR1 and CDR2: MGHRA and YSYEKL. There are 16 residues in the CDR3. As DNA, the CDR3 is TGCGCCAGCAGTCTACAATTAGCGGGAGCCTACAATGAGCAGTTCTTC. Translated: CASSLQLAGAYNEQFF.

This sequence joins TRBV6-5 and TRBJ2-2; D may be TRBD1 (6 bases). Trimming took off 2 bases at V and 3 bases at J, with 10 bases between the two ends. The CDR3 covers 15 residues. From germline, CDR1 is MNHEY and CDR2 SVGAGI. The CDR3 coding sequence is TGTGCCAGCAGTTACCTTCCAGGGGACACCGGGGAGCTGTTTTTT. As protein: CASSYLPGDTGELFF.

This clone was seen only once. The chain joins TRBV4-1 to TRBJ2-7; 7 positions match TRBD1. Germline CDR1 MGHRA, CDR2 YSYEKL. The CDR3 is made up of 14 amino acids. V trimming: 4 bases; J trimming: 7 bases; junction bases outside the gene matches: 10. The CDR3 sequence is CASSLLEGAGEQYF. The CDR3 DNA is TGCGCCAGCAGCCTACTAGAGGGGGCCGGAGAGCAGTACTTC.

Here the CDR3 reads CASSTGQGVGEKLFF. In nucleotides, the CDR3 is TGCGCCAGCAGTACCGGACAGGGTGTCGGTGAAAAACTGTTTTTT. J is TRBJ1-4 and V is TRBV5-1; 8 bases fit TRBD1. This CDR3 has 15 amino acids. CDR1 SGHRS and CDR2 YFSETQ come from the germline V gene. With V trimmed by 5 bases and J by 7 bases, 10 bases remained unmatched.

The rearrangement links TRBV4-3 to TRBJ2-7; TRBD2 matches at 14 bases. Germline CDR1 reads LGHNA; CDR2 reads YSLEER. V lost 4 bases and J lost 3; bases outside the gene matches: 2. This CDR3 has 15 amino acids. The CDR3 spells CASSLGLAGVYEQYF. As DNA, the CDR3 is TGCGCCAGCAGCCTGGGACTAGCGGGAGTCTACGAGCAGTACTTC.

This clone has just one count. The chain employs TRBV30 and TRBJ2-7; TRBD2 matches at 7 bases. The CDR3 runs to 16 residues. The junction had 14 bases not matched to a gene; V was cut back by 1 base and J by 5 bases. The germline CDR1 and CDR2 sequences are GTSNPN and SVGIG (reference sequence). As DNA, the CDR3 is TGTGCCTGGAGTGAATTGGGGAGGGTGTGGGGTAACGAGCAGTACTTC. It specifies CAWSELGRVWGNEQYF. The entire variable domain, with the rest obtained from reference TRBV30 and TRBJ2-7, is as follows: SQTIHQWPATLVQPVGSPLSLECTVEGTSNPNLYWYRQAAGRGLQLLFYSVGIGQISSEVPQNLSASRPQDRQFILSSKKLLLSDSGFYLCAWSELGRVWGNEQYFGPGTRLTVT.

This clone was seen more than once but under ten times. CDR3 DNA: TGTGCCAGTAGTATAGACCGGGAAGGGGGCTACACCTTC. Protein sequence: CASSIDREGGYTF. The chain couples TRBV19 to TRBJ1-2; D remains ambiguous. Per germline, CDR1 LNHDA and CDR2 SQIVND (reference sequence). The CDR3 runs to 13 residues. The V end lost 0 bases, the J end lost 8 bases, and 10 bases lay between the germline ends.

CDR3 loop: CASSIASVSSYNEQFF. In DNA, the CDR3 is TGTGCCAGTAGTATAGCCAGCGTGAGCTCCTACAATGAGCAGTTCTTC. This chain links TRBV19 with TRBJ2-1; D call uncertain. V lost 1 base and J 0 bases, leaving 10 bases between the germline ends. Per germline, CDR1 LNHDA and CDR2 SQIVND (reference sequence). The length of the CDR3 is 16 residues.

This clone turned up a few times. The chain joins TRBV7-9 to TRBJ2-2; TRBD1 agrees at 7 bases. CDR1 and CDR2 from the germline V gene are SEHNR and FQNEAQ (reference sequence). The CDR3 is made up of 17 amino acids. V dropped 5 bases and J dropped 0; count of bases not matched to a gene: 9. The CDR3 bases are TGTGCCAGCAGCCCCCCGACAGGGTACGCGAACACCGGGGAGCTGTTTTTT. Translation: CASSPPTGYANTGELFF.

The chain recombines TRBV7-2 with TRBJ1-3; TRBD1 matches at 8 bases. V lost 5 bases and J lost 4; bases outside the gene matches: 10. CDR3 length: 16 residues. CDR1 is SGHTA, CDR2 FQGNSA, per germline. Written as DNA, the CDR3 is TGTGCCAGCAGCGCGAGGACAGGGACGGGGGGAAACACCATATATTTT. Protein: CASSARTGTGGNTIYF.

The chain combines TRBV10-2 with TRBJ2-7; 11 bases fit TRBD2. This CDR3 spans 14 amino acids. J was trimmed by 3 bases and V by 4 bases; bases with no gene match: 2. Germline-derived CDR1 and CDR2 are WSHSY and SAAADI. The CDR3 coding sequence is TGCGCCAGCAGTGCGGGACTAGCGGTCTACGAGCAGTACTTC. Protein sequence: CASSAGLAVYEQYF.

The rearrangement joins TRBV5-1 to TRBJ2-2, with a possible D match to TRBD1 (6 bases). Looked up from germline, CDR1 is SGHRS and CDR2 is YFSETQ. Trimming stripped 0 bases from V and 6 bases from J, with 15 bases between. The CDR3 contains 16 residues. The CDR3 DNA is TGCGCCAGCAGCTTGGTGGCAGGGGACGTCGCCGGGGAGCTGTTTTTT. It yields the protein CASSLVAGDVAGELFF.

The chain carries TRBV6-2 or TRBV6-3 and TRBJ1-3, with TRBD1 matching over 7 bases. With V trimmed by 1 base and J by 0 bases, 6 bases remained unmatched. The CDR3 has 17 residues. Germline values: CDR1 MNHEY, CDR2 SVGEGT. The CDR3 DNA is TGTGCCAGCAGTTACTACCGGAACAGGGGCTCTGGAAACACCATATATTTT. It yields the protein CASSYYRNRGSGNTIYF.